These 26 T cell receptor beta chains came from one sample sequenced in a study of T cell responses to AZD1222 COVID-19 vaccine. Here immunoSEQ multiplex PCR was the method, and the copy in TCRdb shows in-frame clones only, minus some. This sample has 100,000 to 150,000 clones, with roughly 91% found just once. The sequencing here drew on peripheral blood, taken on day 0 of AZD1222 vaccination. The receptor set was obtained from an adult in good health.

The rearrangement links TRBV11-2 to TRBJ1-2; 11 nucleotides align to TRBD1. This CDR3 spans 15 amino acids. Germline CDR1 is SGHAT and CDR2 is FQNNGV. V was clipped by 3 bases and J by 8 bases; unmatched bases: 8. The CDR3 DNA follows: TGTGCCAGCAGCTTCGAACCGGGACAGGGGGGCGGCTACACCTTC. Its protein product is CASSFEPGQGGGYTF.

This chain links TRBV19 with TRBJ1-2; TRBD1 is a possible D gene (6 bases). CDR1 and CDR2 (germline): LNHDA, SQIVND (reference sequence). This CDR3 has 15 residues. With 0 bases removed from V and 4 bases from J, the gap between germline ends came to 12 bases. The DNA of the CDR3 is TGTGCCAGTAGTATAGAAATTGAGGACAGCTATGGCTACACCTTC. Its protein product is CASSIEIEDSYGYTF.

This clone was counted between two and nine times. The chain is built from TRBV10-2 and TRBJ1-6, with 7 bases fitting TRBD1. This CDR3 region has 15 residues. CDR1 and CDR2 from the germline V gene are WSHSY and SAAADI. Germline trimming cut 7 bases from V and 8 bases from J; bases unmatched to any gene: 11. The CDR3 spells CASITGAAGDSPLHF. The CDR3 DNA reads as TGCGCCAGCATAACAGGGGCAGCAGGCGATTCACCCCTCCACTTT.

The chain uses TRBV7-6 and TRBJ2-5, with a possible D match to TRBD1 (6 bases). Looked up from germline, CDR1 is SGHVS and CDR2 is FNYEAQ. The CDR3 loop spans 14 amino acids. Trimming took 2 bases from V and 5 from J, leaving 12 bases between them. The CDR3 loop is CASSLSQGWETQYF. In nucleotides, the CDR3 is TGTGCCAGCAGCTTAAGTCAGGGGTGGGAGACCCAGTACTTC.

Here the CDR3 reads CASSYSTQRGFYTF. CDR3 nucleotide sequence: TGTGCCAGCAGTTACTCGACCCAACGGGGGTTCTACACCTTC. This chain joins TRBV6-5 and TRBJ1-2; the D gene is possibly TRBD1 (5 bases). The CDR3 is 14 residues long. Trimming stripped 0 bases from V and 10 bases from J, with 15 bases between. Germline CDR1 MNHEY, CDR2 SVGAGI.

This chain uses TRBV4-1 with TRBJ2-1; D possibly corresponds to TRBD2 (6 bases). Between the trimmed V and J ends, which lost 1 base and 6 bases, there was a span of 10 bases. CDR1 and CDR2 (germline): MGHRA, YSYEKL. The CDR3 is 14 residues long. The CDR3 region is CASSQGTMGNEQFF. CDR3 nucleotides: TGCGCCAGCAGCCAAGGGACTATGGGCAATGAGCAGTTCTTC.

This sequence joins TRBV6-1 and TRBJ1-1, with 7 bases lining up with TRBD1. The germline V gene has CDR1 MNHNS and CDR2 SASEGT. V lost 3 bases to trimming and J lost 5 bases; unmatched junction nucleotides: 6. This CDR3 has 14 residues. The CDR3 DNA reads TGTGCCAGCAGTGAGACAGGGAGAAGGACTGAAGCTTTCTTT. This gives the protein CASSETGRRTEAFF.

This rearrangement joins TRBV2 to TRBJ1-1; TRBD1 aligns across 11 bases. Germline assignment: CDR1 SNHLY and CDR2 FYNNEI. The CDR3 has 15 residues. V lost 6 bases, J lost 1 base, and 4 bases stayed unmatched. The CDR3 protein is CASSGQGAPNTEAFF. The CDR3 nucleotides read TGTGCCAGCAGCGGACAGGGGGCCCCGAACACTGAAGCTTTCTTT. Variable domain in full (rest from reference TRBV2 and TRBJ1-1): EPEVTQTPSHQVTQMGQEVILRCVPISNHLYFYWYRQILGQKVEFLVSFYNNEISEKSEIFDDQFSVERPDGSNFTLKIRSTKLEDSAMYFCASSGQGAPNTEAFFGQGTRLTVV.

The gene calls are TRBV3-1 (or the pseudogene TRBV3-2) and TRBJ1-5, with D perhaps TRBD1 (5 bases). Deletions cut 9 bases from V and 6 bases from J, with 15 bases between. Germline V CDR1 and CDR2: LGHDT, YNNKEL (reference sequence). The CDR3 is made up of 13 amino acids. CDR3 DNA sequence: TGTGCCAGTGCTATGGGGGAAGGTCAGCCCCAGCATTTT. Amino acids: CASAMGEGQPQHF.

CDR3 coding DNA: TGTGCCAGCAGTGACTTGAGGGGGGGCACCGGGGAGCTGTTTTTT. Amino acids: CASSDLRGGTGELFF. The rearrangement links TRBV6-4 to TRBJ2-2; D is possibly TRBD2 (7 bases). Deletions cut 1 base from V and 4 bases from J, with 10 bases between. Germline V gene lookup returns CDR1 MRHNA and CDR2 SNTAGT. This CDR3 spans 15 amino acids.

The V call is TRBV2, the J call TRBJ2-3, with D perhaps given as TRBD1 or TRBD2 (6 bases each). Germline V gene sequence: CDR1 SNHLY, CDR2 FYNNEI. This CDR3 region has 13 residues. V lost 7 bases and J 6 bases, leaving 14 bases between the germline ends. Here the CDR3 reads CASNLGGSDTQYF. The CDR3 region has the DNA TGTGCCAGCAACCTAGGGGGGTCGGATACGCAGTATTTT.

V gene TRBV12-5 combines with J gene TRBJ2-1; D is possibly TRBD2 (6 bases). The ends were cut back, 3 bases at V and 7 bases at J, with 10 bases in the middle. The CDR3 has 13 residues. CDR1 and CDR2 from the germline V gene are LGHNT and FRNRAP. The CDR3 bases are TGTGCTAGTGGTTTCGGGACTCCAAATGAGCAGTTCTTC. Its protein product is CASGFGTPNEQFF. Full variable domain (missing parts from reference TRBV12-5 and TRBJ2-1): DARVTQTPRHKVTEMGQEVTMRCQPILGHNTVFWYRQTMMQGLELLAYFRNRAPLDDSGMPKDRFSAEMPDATLATLKIQPSEPRDSAVYFCASGFGTPNEQFFGPGTRLTVL.

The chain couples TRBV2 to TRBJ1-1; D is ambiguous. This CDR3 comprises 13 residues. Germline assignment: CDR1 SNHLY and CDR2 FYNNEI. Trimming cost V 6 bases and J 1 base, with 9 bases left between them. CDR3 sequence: CASSLTENTEAFF. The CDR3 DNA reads TGTGCCAGCAGCCTAACAGAGAACACTGAAGCTTTCTTT. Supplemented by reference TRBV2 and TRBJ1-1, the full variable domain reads EPEVTQTPSHQVTQMGQEVILRCVPISNHLYFYWYRQILGQKVEFLVSFYNNEISEKSEIFDDQFSVERPDGSNFTLKIRSTKLEDSAMYFCASSLTENTEAFFGQGTRLTVV.

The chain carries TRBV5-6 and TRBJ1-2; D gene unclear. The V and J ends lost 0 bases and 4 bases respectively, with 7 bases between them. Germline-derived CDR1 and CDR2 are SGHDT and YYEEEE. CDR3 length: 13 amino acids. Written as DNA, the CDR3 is TGTGCCAGCAGCTTGGATGGTCTCTATGGCTACACCTTC. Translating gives CASSLDGLYGYTF.

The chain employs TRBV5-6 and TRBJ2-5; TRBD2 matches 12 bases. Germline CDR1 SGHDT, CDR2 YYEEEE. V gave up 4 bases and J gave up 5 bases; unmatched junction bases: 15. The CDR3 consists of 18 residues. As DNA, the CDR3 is TGTGCCAGCAGCCCCAGACTAGCGGGGGCGACATTAACGGAGACCCAGTACTTC. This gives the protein CASSPRLAGATLTETQYF.

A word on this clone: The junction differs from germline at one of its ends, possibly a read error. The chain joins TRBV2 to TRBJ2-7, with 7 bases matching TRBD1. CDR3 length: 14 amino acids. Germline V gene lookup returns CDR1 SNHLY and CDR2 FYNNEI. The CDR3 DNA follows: TGTGCCAGCAGTACAGGGGAATCGGGATACGGGCAGTACTTC. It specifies CASSTGESGYGQYF.

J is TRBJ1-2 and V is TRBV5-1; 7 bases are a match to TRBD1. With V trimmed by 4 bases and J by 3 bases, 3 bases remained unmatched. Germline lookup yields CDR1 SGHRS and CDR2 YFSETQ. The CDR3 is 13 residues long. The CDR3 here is CASSGQEDYGYTF. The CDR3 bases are TGCGCCAGCAGCGGACAGGAGGACTATGGCTACACCTTC.

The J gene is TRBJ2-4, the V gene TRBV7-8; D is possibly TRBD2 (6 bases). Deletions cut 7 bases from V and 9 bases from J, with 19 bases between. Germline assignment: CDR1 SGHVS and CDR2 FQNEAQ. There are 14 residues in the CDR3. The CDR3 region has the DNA TGTGCCAGCACCCCCAATCGGACCGGGGGCATTCAGTACTTC. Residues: CASTPNRTGGIQYF.

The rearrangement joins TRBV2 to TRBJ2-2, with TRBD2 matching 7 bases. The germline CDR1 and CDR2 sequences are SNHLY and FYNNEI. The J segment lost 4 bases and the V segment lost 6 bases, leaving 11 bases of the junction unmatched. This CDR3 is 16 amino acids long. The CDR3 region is CASSDWGTTSTGELFF. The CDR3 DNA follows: TGTGCCAGCAGCGACTGGGGGACTACCAGCACCGGGGAGCTGTTTTTT.

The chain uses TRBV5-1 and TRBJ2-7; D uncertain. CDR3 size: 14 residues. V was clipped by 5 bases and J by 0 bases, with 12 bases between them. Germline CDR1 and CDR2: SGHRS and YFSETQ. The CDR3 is CASSERFSSYEQYF. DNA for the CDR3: TGCGCCAGCAGTGAACGGTTCAGCTCCTACGAGCAGTACTTC.

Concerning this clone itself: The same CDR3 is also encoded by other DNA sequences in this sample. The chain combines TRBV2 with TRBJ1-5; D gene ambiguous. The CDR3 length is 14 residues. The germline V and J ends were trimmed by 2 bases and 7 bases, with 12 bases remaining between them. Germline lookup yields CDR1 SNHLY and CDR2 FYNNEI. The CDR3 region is CASSELGRRQPQHF. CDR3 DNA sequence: TGTGCCAGCAGTGAACTAGGGAGGAGGCAGCCCCAGCATTTT.

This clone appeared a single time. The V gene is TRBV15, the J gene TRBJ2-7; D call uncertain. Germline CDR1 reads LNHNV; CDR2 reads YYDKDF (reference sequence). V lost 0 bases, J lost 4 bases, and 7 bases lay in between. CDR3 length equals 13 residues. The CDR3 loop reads CATSRDWRYEQYF. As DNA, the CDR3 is TGTGCCACCAGCAGAGATTGGCGTTACGAGCAGTACTTC. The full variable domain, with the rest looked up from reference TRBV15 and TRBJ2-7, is DAMVIQNPRYQVTQFGKPVTLSCSQTLNHNVMYWYQQKSSQAPKLLFHYYDKDFNNEADTPDNFQSRRPNTSFCFLDIRSPGLGDTAMYLCATSRDWRYEQYFGPGTRLTVT.

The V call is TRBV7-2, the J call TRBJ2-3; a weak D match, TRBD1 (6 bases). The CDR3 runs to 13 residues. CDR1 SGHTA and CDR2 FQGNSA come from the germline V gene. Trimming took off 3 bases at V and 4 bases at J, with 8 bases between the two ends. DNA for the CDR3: TGTGCCAGCAGCTTGGGGGCCCCAGATACGCAGTATTTT. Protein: CASSLGAPDTQYF.

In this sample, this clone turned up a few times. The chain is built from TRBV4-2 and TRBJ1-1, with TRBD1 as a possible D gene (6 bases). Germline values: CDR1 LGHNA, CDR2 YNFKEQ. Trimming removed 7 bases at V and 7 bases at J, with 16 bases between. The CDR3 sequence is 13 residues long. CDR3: CASTHGGPNEAFF. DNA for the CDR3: TGTGCCAGCACCCACGGGGGGCCGAATGAAGCTTTCTTT.

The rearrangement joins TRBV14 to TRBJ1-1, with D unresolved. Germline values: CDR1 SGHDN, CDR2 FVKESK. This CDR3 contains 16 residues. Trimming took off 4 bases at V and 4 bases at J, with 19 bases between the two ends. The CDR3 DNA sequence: TGTGCCAGCAGCCTGCCCCCCGTCAGGTTGGGCACTGAAGCTTTCTTT. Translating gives CASSLPPVRLGTEAFF.

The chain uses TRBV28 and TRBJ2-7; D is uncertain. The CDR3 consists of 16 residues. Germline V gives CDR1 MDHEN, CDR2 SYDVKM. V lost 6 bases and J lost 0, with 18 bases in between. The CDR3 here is CASSAPVSRDSYEQYF. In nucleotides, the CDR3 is TGTGCCAGCAGCGCCCCAGTTTCCAGAGACTCCTACGAGCAGTACTTC.